One and the same sample provided the 19 T cell receptor beta chains below, sequenced in a study of T-cell reconstitution after alpha-beta-depleted transplantation in children. Unique molecular identifiers were incorporated during preparation of the TCRbeta library. From the PCR reads, TCRdb called clonotypes with MiXCR, one entry per CDR3 protein. The sample has about 480,000 distinct CDR3 sequences; under 15% are singletons. This specimen consisted of PBMCs from the stem cell graft donor, obtained from the stem cell graft. These receptors originate from a human donor who donated a stem cell graft to a child with combined immunodeficiency.

The sample holds many counts of this clonotype. The chain employs TRBV5-1 and TRBJ2-3; 7 bases are shared with TRBD1. The CDR3 consists of 14 residues. Germline CDR1 reads SGHRS; CDR2 reads YFSETQ. V lost 4 bases to trimming and J lost 6 bases; unmatched junction nucleotides: 8. This chain's CDR3 is CASSPTGVGDTQYF. The CDR3 DNA reads as TGCGCCAGCAGCCCCACAGGGGTTGGTGATACGCAGTATTTT.

The CDR3 spells CSVWTGSHEQYF. CDR3 sequence (DNA): TGCAGCGTCTGGACAGGGTCCCACGAGCAGTACTTC. This sequence joins TRBV29-1 and TRBJ2-7; 8 nucleotides agree with TRBD1. CDR3 length: 12 residues. The junction had 6 bases not matched to a gene; V was cut back by 6 bases and J by 5 bases. CDR1 and CDR2 from the germline V gene are SQVTM and ANQGSEA.

This chain links TRBV6-5 with TRBJ2-7; D is unresolved. The germline CDR1 and CDR2 sequences are MNHEY and SVGAGI. Trimming shortened V by 5 bases and J by 12 bases, and 14 bases separated the two germline ends. The CDR3 consists of 11 residues. The CDR3 spells CASSRLGFWYF. The CDR3 region has the DNA TGTGCCAGCAGTCGCCTGGGGTTTTGGTACTTC.

The rearrangement links TRBV27 to TRBJ1-4; tentative D call: TRBD1 (5 bases). This CDR3 comprises 15 residues. Trimming left V 1 base short and J 7 bases short, with 13 bases between. From germline, CDR1 is MNHEY and CDR2 SMNVEV (reference sequence). CDR3: CASSLFRAKVEKLFF. CDR3 bases: TGTGCCAGCAGTTTATTCAGGGCTAAGGTTGAAAAACTGTTTTTT.

The chain employs TRBV18 and TRBJ2-1, with no clear D. The CDR3 consists of 14 residues. V was shortened by 1 base and J by 3 bases, with 7 bases between the two germline ends. Germline V gives CDR1 KGHSH, CDR2 LQKENI. DNA for the CDR3: TGTGCCAGCTCACCACGAGGCTTCTACAATGAGCAGTTCTTC. Its translation is CASSPRGFYNEQFF.

This chain connects TRBV12-3 or TRBV12-4 to TRBJ2-7; possible D gene TRBD1, 7 bases. This CDR3 has 14 amino acids. V lost 6 bases, J lost 2 bases, and 14 bases lay in between. CDR3 region: CASRRQGGTYEQYF. CDR3 nucleotides: TGTGCCAGCAGGAGACAGGGCGGGACCTACGAGCAGTACTTC.

The chain is built from TRBV20-1 and TRBJ1-4, with D unresolved. Germline CDR1 and CDR2: DFQATT and SNEGSKA (reference sequence). The CDR3 totals 14 residues. V was shortened by 7 bases and J by 0 bases, with 12 bases between the two germline ends. The CDR3 sequence is CSEPGSATNEKLFF. As DNA, the CDR3 is TGCAGTGAACCTGGGAGCGCAACTAATGAAAAACTGTTTTTT.

This clonotype has a handful of counts. The chain uses TRBV11-1 and TRBJ2-2, with D tentatively TRBD1 (5 bases). The germline CDR1 and CDR2 sequences are SGHAT and FQDESV (reference sequence). Trimming took 5 bases from V and 0 from J, leaving 10 bases between them. The CDR3 totals 15 residues. CDR3 in DNA: TGTGCCAGCAGCCCGACAGCCCCGAACACCGGGGAGCTGTTTTTT. Its protein product is CASSPTAPNTGELFF.

This clonotype was picked up a small number of times. The chain has TRBV20-1 and TRBJ2-3; no definite D call. The CDR3 sequence is 11 residues long. The V gene lost 5 bases and the J gene lost 6 bases, with 9 bases spanning the gap. Germline CDR1 DFQATT, CDR2 SNEGSKA (reference sequence). DNA for the CDR3: TGCAGTGCTTCTAGACTGGATACGCAGTATTTT. Translated, it gives CSASRLDTQYF.

The chain uses TRBV16 and TRBJ1-1, with 8 bases that match TRBD1. The trim removed 2 bases at V and 7 bases at J, leaving 3 bases unmatched. Germline CDR1 KGHSY, CDR2 FQNENV. The CDR3 is 13 residues long. CDR3 loop: CASSQTTGGEAFF. In DNA, the CDR3 is TGTGCCAGCAGCCAAACTACAGGGGGTGAAGCTTTCTTT.

For the CDR3, the DNA is TGCGCCAGCAGCTCGACGGGGGGGCCAGGAGATACGCAGTATTTT. Amino acids: CASSSTGGPGDTQYF. The rearrangement links TRBV4-3 to TRBJ2-3, with 8 bases lining up with TRBD2. Germline CDR1 and CDR2: LGHNA and YSLEER. With 5 bases clipped from V and 5 bases from J, the junction kept 9 bases outside the gene matches. The length of the CDR3 is 15 residues.

In this sample, this clonotype turned up many times. The V gene is TRBV6-1, the J gene TRBJ2-5; 10 nucleotides line up with TRBD1. V gave up 7 bases and J gave up 5 bases; unmatched junction bases: 7. This CDR3 contains 14 residues. Germline CDR1 MNHNS, CDR2 SASEGT. CDR3 residues: CASTGQGGRETQYF. In DNA form, the CDR3 reads TGTGCCAGCACTGGACAGGGGGGTCGGGAGACCCAGTACTTC.

This clonotype was detected many times. This chain connects TRBV4-3 to TRBJ2-5; D is uncertain. Germline CDR1 LGHNA, CDR2 YSLEER. The V and J ends lost 1 base and 1 base respectively, with 7 bases between them. This CDR3 spans 14 amino acids. CDR3 amino acids: CASSQVVAQETQYF. For the CDR3, the DNA is TGCGCCAGCAGCCAAGTCGTGGCCCAAGAGACCCAGTACTTC.

A word on this clonotype: One end of the junction varies from germline; a read error may be responsible. The J gene is TRBJ1-6, the V gene TRBV27; TRBD1 aligns across 7 bases. The CDR3 is 19 residues long. The germline gives CDR1 MNHEY, CDR2 SMNVEV (reference sequence). This chain's CDR3 is CAISLDQGGDLDGLLTLHF. The CDR3 bases are TGTGCCATCAGTTTAGACCAGGGGGGGGACCTCGACGGCCTACTCACCCTCCACTTT.

The chain couples TRBV7-2 to TRBJ2-7; 9 bases agree with TRBD2. J gave up 3 bases and V 2 bases, and 5 bases lay outside the gene matches. Germline CDR1 reads SGHTA; CDR2 reads FQGNSA. The CDR3 loop spans 15 amino acids. CDR3 DNA: TGTGCCAGCAGCTTACGAAGCGGGGGGCTCTACGAGCAGTACTTC. It codes for CASSLRSGGLYEQYF.

J is TRBJ2-1 and V is TRBV11-3; D is unclear. Trimming removed 4 bases at V and 2 bases at J, with 15 bases between. The germline V gene has CDR1 SGHNT and CDR2 YENEEA. This CDR3 is built from 16 residues. Here the CDR3 DNA reads TGTGCCAGCAGCTCCCGTGCGAGAATCCCCTACAATGAGCAGTTCTTC. Translating it yields CASSSRARIPYNEQFF.

This clonotype was detected once. The V and J genes are TRBV10-3 and TRBJ2-3, with 9 bases matching TRBD1. This CDR3 contains 16 residues. Looked up from germline, CDR1 is ENHRY and CDR2 is SYGVKD. J lost 5 bases, V lost 4 bases, and 10 bases had no gene match. The CDR3 loop reads CAISGVETGGKDTQYF. The CDR3 bases are TGTGCCATCAGTGGTGTCGAGACAGGGGGTAAAGATACGCAGTATTTT.

CDR3 DNA: TGTGCCAGCACCTCCGCATCCCCTGAAGCTTTCTTT. This gives the protein CASTSASPEAFF. The chain carries TRBV11-2 and TRBJ1-1; unclear D gene. Trimming took 7 bases from V and 6 from J, leaving 12 bases between them. The CDR3 is 12 residues long. Germline-derived CDR1 and CDR2 are SGHAT and FQNNGV.

This clonotype was counted ten times or more. The chain is built from TRBV9 and TRBJ2-5; TRBD2 is a possible D gene (6 bases). Germline V gene data show CDR1 as SGDLS and CDR2 as YYNGEE. V dropped 0 bases and J dropped 4 bases, with 16 bases sitting between them. CDR3 size: 16 residues. CDR3 in amino acids: CASSVGEGGDIETQYF. The CDR3 DNA follows: TGTGCCAGCAGCGTAGGCGAGGGAGGCGATATAGAGACCCAGTACTTC.